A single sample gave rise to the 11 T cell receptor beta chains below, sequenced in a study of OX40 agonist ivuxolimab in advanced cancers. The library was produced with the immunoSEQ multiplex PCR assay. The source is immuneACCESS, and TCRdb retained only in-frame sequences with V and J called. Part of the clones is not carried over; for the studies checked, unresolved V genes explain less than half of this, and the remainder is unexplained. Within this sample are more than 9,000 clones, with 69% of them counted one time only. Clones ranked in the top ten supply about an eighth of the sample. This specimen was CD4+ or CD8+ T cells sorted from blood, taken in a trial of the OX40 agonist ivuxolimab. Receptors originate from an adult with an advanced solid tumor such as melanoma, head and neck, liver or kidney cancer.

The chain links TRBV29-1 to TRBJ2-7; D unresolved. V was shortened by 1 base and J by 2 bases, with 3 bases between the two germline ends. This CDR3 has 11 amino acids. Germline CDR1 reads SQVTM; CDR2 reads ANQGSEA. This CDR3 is CSVEGPYEQYF. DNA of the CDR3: TGCAGCGTTGAAGGCCCCTACGAGCAGTACTTC.

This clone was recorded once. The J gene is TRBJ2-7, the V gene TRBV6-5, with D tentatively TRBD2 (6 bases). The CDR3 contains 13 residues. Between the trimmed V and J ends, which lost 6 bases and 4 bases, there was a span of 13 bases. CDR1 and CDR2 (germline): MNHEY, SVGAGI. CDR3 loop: CASSQGGVYEQYF. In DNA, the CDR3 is TGTGCCAGCAGCCAAGGCGGGGTATACGAGCAGTACTTC.

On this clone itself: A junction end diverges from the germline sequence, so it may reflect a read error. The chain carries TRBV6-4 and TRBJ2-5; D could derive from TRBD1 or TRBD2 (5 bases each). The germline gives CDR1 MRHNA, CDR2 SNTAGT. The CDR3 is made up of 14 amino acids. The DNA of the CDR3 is TGTGCCAGCAGTTACTCGGGGCCCCTGGAGACCCAGTACTTC. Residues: CASSYSGPLETQYF.

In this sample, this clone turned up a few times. In nucleotides, the CDR3 is TGTGCCAGCAGTTTATTGGGGTCTGAAGCTTTCTTT. It is translated as CASSLLGSEAFF. This chain joins TRBV28 and TRBJ1-1; D unresolved. The length of the CDR3 is 12 residues. V was trimmed by 1 base and J by 6 bases, leaving 6 bases between them. CDR1 is MDHEN, CDR2 SYDVKM, per germline.

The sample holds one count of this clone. CDR3 sequence reads: CASSVEAGTSGEQYF. CDR3 nucleotides: TGTGCCAGCAGCGTAGAGGCAGGGACCTCCGGCGAGCAGTACTTC. The chain links TRBV9 to TRBJ2-7, with D perhaps TRBD1 or TRBD2 (5 bases each). The CDR3 sequence is 15 residues long. Germline assignment: CDR1 SGDLS and CDR2 YYNGEE. The ends were cut back, 0 bases at V and 6 bases at J, with 16 bases in the middle.

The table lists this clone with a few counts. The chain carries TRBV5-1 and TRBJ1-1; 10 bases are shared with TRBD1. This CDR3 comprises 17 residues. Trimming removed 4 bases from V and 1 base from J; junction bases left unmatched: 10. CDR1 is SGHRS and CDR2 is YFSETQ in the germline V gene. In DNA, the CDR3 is TGCGCCAGCAGCCCGCCCGACAGGGGGCTCGGGAACACTGAAGCTTTCTTT. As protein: CASSPPDRGLGNTEAFF.

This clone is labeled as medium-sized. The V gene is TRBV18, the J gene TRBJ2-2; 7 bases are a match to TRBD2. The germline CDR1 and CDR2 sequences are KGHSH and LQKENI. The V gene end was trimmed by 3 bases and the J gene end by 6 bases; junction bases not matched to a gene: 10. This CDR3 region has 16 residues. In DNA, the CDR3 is TGTGCCAGCTCACCCTCTGGACTAGTCGAGGCCGGGGAGCTGTTTTTT. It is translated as CASSPSGLVEAGELFF.

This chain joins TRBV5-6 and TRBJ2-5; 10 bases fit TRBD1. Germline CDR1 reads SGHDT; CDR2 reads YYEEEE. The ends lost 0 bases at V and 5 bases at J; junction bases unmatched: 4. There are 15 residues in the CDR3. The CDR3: CASSLETGGRETQYF. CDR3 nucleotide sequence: TGTGCCAGCAGCTTGGAGACAGGGGGCCGCGAGACCCAGTACTTC. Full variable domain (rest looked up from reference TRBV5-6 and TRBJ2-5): DAGVTQSPTHLIKTRGQQVTLRCSPKSGHDTVSWYQQALGQGPQFIFQYYEEEERQRGNFPDRFSGHQFPNYSSELNVNALLLGDSALYLCASSLETGGRETQYFGPGTRLLVL.

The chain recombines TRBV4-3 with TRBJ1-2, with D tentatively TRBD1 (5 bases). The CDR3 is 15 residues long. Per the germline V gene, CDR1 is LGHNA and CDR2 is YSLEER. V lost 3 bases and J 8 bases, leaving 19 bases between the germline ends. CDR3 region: CASSQGGVGNEGYTF. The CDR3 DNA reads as TGCGCCAGCAGCCAGGGGGGTGTCGGGAATGAGGGCTACACCTTC.

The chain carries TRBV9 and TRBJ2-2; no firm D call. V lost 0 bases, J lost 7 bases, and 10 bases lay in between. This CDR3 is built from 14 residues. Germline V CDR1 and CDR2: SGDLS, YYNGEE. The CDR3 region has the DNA TGTGCCAGCAGCGTAGGTCTAGTGGTCGGGGAGCTGTTTTTT. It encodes CASSVGLVVGELFF.

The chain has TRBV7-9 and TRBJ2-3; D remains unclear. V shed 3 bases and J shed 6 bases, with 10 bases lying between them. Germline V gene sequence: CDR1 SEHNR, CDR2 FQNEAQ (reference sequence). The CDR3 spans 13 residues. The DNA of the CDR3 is TGTGCCAGCAGCTTTCCTCTCGTGGATACGCAGTATTTT. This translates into CASSFPLVDTQYF. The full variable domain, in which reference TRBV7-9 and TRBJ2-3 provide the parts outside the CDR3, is DTGVSQNPRHKITKRGQNVTFRCDPISEHNRLYWYRQTLGQGPEFLTYFQNEAQLEKSRLLSDRFSAERPKGSFSTLEIQRTEQGDSAMYLCASSFPLVDTQYFGPGTRLTVL.